The 15 T cell receptor beta chains presented below share a single source sample, sequenced in a study of blood T cell repertoires in COVID-19. TCRdb's copy holds only in-frame clones and misses some; the assay was immunoSEQ multiplex PCR. The data hold 88,000 or so clones, with approximately 86% observed a single time. Input material: peripheral blood. These receptors originate from a man in his 60s with acute or convalescent COVID-19.

The chain is built from TRBV6-2 or TRBV6-3 and TRBJ2-7, with 8 bases identical to TRBD1. V gave up 6 bases and J gave up 3 bases; unmatched junction bases: 7. This CDR3 contains 14 residues. Per the germline V gene, CDR1 is MNHEY and CDR2 is SVGEGT. For the CDR3, the DNA is TGTGCCAGCAGCTTTGGACAGGGCAGCTACGAGCAGTACTTC. Translating it yields CASSFGQGSYEQYF.

V is TRBV14 and J is TRBJ2-7; TRBD2 is a possible D gene (6 bases). CDR1 SGHDN and CDR2 FVKESK come from the germline V gene. The ends were cut back, 5 bases at V and 4 bases at J, with 15 bases in the middle. The CDR3 has 14 amino acids. CDR3 DNA: TGTGCCAGCAGCTCTACGACTAGTTTATACGAGCAGTACTTC. This translates into CASSSTTSLYEQYF.

The chain is built from TRBV19 and TRBJ2-6, with TRBD1 as a possible D gene (5 bases). The CDR3 is made up of 14 amino acids. Looked up from germline, CDR1 is LNHDA and CDR2 is SQIVND (reference sequence). V gave up 6 bases and J gave up 0 bases, with 6 bases separating them. The CDR3, as DNA: TGTGCCAGTAGACAGGTCTCTGGGGCCAACGTCCTGACTTTC. Translated: CASRQVSGANVLTF.

V gene TRBV10-1 combines with J gene TRBJ2-7; maybe TRBD2 (5 bases). This CDR3 region has 13 residues. Per the germline V gene, CDR1 is WNHNN and CDR2 is SYGVQD (reference sequence). The V gene lost 3 bases and the J gene lost 7 bases, with 13 bases spanning the gap. The CDR3, as DNA: TGCGCCAGCAGTGAAGGGCGGGCGGGTGAGCAGTACTTC. Amino acids: CASSEGRAGEQYF.

This clone was recorded a few times. This chain links TRBV18 with TRBJ2-1, with TRBD1 matching over 9 bases. This CDR3 region has 15 residues. Germline assignment: CDR1 KGHSH and CDR2 LQKENI. Losses at the gene ends were 4 bases for V and 3 bases for J; bases not matched to a gene: 4. The CDR3 nucleotides read TGTGCCAGCTCACTTGGGACAGGGCGCTACAATGAGCAGTTCTTC. Amino acids: CASSLGTGRYNEQFF.

This chain links TRBV19 with TRBJ1-5, with D unclear. The CDR3 runs to 14 residues. The ends were cut back, 9 bases at V and 0 bases at J, with 12 bases in the middle. Germline V CDR1 and CDR2: LNHDA, SQIVND (reference sequence). CDR3 sequence reads: CASALLYSNQPQHF. In DNA form, the CDR3 reads TGTGCCAGCGCCCTCCTCTATAGCAATCAGCCCCAGCATTTT.

This chain links TRBV19 with TRBJ2-3; 7 bases line up with TRBD2. This CDR3 spans 13 amino acids. V lost 8 bases, J lost 6 bases, and 8 bases stayed unmatched. Germline V gene sequence: CDR1 LNHDA, CDR2 SQIVND (reference sequence). The CDR3 DNA sequence: TGTGCCAGTTCTAGCGGCCTGGGGGATACGCAGTATTTT. Protein product: CASSSGLGDTQYF.

The chain couples TRBV9 to TRBJ2-1; TRBD2 agrees at 10 bases. This CDR3 comprises 16 residues. The V gene end was trimmed by 1 base and the J gene end by 8 bases; junction bases not matched to a gene: 9. Germline CDR1 SGDLS, CDR2 YYNGEE. The CDR3 DNA reads as TGTGCCAGCAGCGTAAGTTTAGCGGGAGGTGGGGATGAGCAGTTCTTC. It encodes CASSVSLAGGGDEQFF.

V is TRBV18 and J is TRBJ1-1; no clear D. V was clipped by 3 bases and J by 2 bases, with 7 bases between them. Germline lookup yields CDR1 KGHSH and CDR2 LQKENI. The CDR3 extends over 13 amino acids. The CDR3 bases are TGTGCCAGCTCACCTAAGAGAAACACTGAAGCTTTCTTT. This translates into CASSPKRNTEAFF.

This clone has only one observation. This chain uses TRBV9 with TRBJ2-3; D unresolved. Trimming shortened V by 1 base and J by 2 bases, and 11 bases separated the two germline ends. From germline, CDR1 is SGDLS and CDR2 YYNGEE. This CDR3 is built from 15 residues. The CDR3: CASSVRHLVTDTQYF. The CDR3 bases are TGTGCCAGCAGCGTACGACATTTGGTCACAGATACGCAGTATTTT.

This clone was counted a single time. V is TRBV12-3 or TRBV12-4 and J is TRBJ1-2; TRBD1 might be the D (6 bases). The CDR3 is made up of 13 amino acids. Trimming left V 2 bases short and J 4 bases short, with 8 bases between. CDR3 sequence: CASSLIGGYGYTF. The CDR3, as DNA: TGTGCCAGCAGTTTAATAGGGGGCTATGGCTACACCTTC.

The CDR3 is CARAGQPQHF. In nucleotides, the CDR3 is TGCGCCAGGGCGGGACAGCCCCAGCATTTT. This rearrangement joins TRBV4-3 to TRBJ1-5; D is unclear. Germline assignment: CDR1 LGHNA and CDR2 YSLEER. V was clipped by 9 bases and J by 7 bases, with 7 bases between them. The CDR3 spans 10 residues.

The chain is built from TRBV7-6 and TRBJ2-1; 10 bases map to TRBD2. After removal of 7 bases from V and 13 bases from J, the junction contained 13 bases not matched to a gene. Germline V gives CDR1 SGHVS, CDR2 FNYEAQ. The CDR3 covers 14 residues. CDR3 bases: TGTGCCAGCAAAAACCCTCGAACTAGCGGGGACCAGTTCTTC. Its translation is CASKNPRTSGDQFF.

This chain connects TRBV27 to TRBJ1-2; perhaps TRBD1 as D (5 bases). CDR3 length equals 15 residues. Trimming stripped 2 bases from V and 5 bases from J, with 15 bases between. Germline V gene lookup returns CDR1 MNHEY and CDR2 SMNVEV (reference sequence). The CDR3 reads CASSLVFSEGYGYTF. The CDR3 coding sequence is TGTGCCAGCAGTTTAGTTTTTTCGGAGGGGTATGGCTACACCTTC.

The J gene is TRBJ1-2, the V gene TRBV29-1; tentative D call: TRBD1 (5 bases). This CDR3 region has 14 residues. Germline lookup yields CDR1 SQVTM and CDR2 ANQGSEA. V was cut by 6 bases and J by 3 bases, with 17 bases left in between. CDR3 residues: CSVAVTGGDYGYTF. For the CDR3, the DNA is TGCAGCGTGGCCGTAACCGGAGGGGACTATGGCTACACCTTC.